A selection of T cell receptor beta chains follows, all from one sample in a study of brain T cells in children with intractable seizures. Some clones are missing from TCRdb's copy, which holds only in-frame ones; the method was immunoSEQ multiplex PCR. The sample yields about 5,200 clones, 92% seen once. Material: resected brain tissue, obtained at surgery. The source is a boy less than two years old with focal cortical dysplasia and intractable seizures. Both conserved end residues are part of each CDR3.

V	CDR3
TRBV10-3	CAISEGVVTEAFF
TRBV27	CASSSPGRMMNGYTF
TRBV6-1	CASSGFLDRVDSYEQYF
TRBV6-4	CASRLGQGAYNEQFF
TRBV5-1	CASSLGQGAGNTIYF
TRBV9	CASSVGSGRQETQYF
TRBV18	CASSPNTPNANTGELFF
TRBV4-3	CASSQELASSYEQYF
TRBV4-1	CASSQDIGQRDEQYF
TRBV13	CASSGGLAGAREETQYF
TRBV4-2	CASSQEGVHLYGYTF
TRBV15	CATSRGRLNSPLHF
TRBV28	CASSSAGANVLTF
TRBV11-2	CASSLHLAKNIQYF
TRBV4-1	CASTGAGAGTDTQYF
TRBV18	CASSPLAPSKLTNYGYTF
TRBV19	CASSILGGGAFSEQFF
TRBV10-3	CAISVEGSSNQPQHF
TRBV27	CASSSQQGGVTDTQYF
TRBV2	CASSDQFQSQETQYF
TRBV3-1/TRBV3-2	CASSQGARTTDTQYF
TRBV5-1	CASSLPLAGTFSTDTQYF
TRBV2	CASRQTGASQPQHF
TRBV11-2	CASSLALVGASYNEQFF
TRBV7-2	CASSLGLYRSTDTQYF
TRBV6-1	CASSGPRTDSGANVLTF
TRBV12-5	CASGLGLAGAYEQYF
TRBV20-1	CSAGEAGHTGELFF
TRBV15	CATSRGLAGDGELFF
TRBV25-1	CASSEYRTGSYNEQFF
TRBV7-9	CASNSPRGGLANTGELFF
TRBV6-6	CASNPGGADTQYF
TRBV7-2	CASSLGAGDTDTQYF
TRBV2	CASSVVAGSTDTQYF
TRBV2	CASTDRGQGQPQHF
TRBV2	CASSRDTEAFF
TRBV6-5	CASRSGTRPWETQYF
TRBV4-1	CASTVFGGVPSETQYF
TRBV2	CASSGEVGYVGYGYTF
TRBV27	CASSQFGQANEKLFF
TRBV6-4	CASSSTGTDEQFF
TRBV15	CATSRVEEASRYGYTF
TRBV6-6	CASRPLAPWSGEQYF
TRBV28	CASSLSSGKLFF
TRBV3-1/TRBV3-2	CAAALVVPFLAHQPQHF
TRBV11-2	CASSLDGGLNTEAFF
TRBV19	CASSIIAAGDTQYF
TRBV27	CASSSGGGTEAFF
TRBV12-2	CASRLGTVATNEKLFF
TRBV6-2/TRBV6-3	CASSPTGLSGNTIYF
TRBV21-1	CASSKGTGTEAFF
TRBV7-9	CASSFMTGYITEAFF
TRBV18	CASSPTLAGGTLKTDTQYF